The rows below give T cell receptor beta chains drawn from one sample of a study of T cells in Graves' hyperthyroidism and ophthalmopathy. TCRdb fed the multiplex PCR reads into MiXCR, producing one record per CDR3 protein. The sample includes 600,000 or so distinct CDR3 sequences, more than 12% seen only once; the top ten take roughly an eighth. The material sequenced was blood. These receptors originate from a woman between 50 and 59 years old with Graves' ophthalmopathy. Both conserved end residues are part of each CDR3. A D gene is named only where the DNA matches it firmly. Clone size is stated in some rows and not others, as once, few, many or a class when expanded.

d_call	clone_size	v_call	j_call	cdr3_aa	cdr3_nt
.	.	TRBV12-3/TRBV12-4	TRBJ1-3	CASSPPGINAGNTIYF	TGTGCCAGCAGTCCCCCAGGAATTAATGCTGGAAACACCATATATTTT
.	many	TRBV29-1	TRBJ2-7	CSVGGEQYF	TGCAGCGTTGGAGGCGAGCAGTACTTC
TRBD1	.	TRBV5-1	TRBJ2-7	CASSLGDRGLGEQYF	TGCGCCAGCAGCTTGGGGGACAGGGGTTTAGGTGAGCAGTACTTC
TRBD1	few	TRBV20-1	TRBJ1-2	CSARLYPGQTYGYTF	TGCAGTGCTAGGCTATACCCGGGACAGACTTATGGCTACACCTTC
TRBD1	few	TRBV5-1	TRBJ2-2	CASSPTTGQGAATGELFF	TGCGCCAGCAGCCCAACTACTGGACAGGGGGCGGCCACCGGGGAGCTGTTTTTT
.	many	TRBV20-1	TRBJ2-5	CSANGLIINQETQYF	TGCAGTGCTAATGGACTAATTATAAACCAAGAGACCCAGTACTTC
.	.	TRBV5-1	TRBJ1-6	CASSLSGLNSPLHF	TGCGCCAGCAGCTTGTCGGGGCTAAATTCACCCCTCCACTTT
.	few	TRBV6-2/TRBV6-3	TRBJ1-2	CASSSSHYGYTF	TGTGCCAGCAGTTCTAGTCACTATGGCTACACCTTC
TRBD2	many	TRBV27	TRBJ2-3	CASSSPLAGGPADTQYF	TGTGCCAGCAGTTCCCCATTAGCGGGAGGGCCGGCAGATACGCAGTATTTT
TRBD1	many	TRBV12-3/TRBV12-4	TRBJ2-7	CASSFSGTGGYEQYF	TGTGCCAGCAGTTTTAGCGGGACAGGGGGCTACGAGCAGTACTTC
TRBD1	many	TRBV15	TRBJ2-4	CATSRGTGNGIQYF	TGTGCCACCAGCAGGGGGACAGGGAACGGCATTCAGTACTTC
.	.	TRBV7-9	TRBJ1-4	CASSQLTEGIEKLFF	TGTGCCAGCAGCCAACTAACCGAGGGGATCGAAAAACTGTTTTTT
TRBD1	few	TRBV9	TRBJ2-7	CASSAVSGTVGEQYF	TGTGCCAGCAGCGCGGTTTCCGGGACAGTCGGCGAGCAGTACTTC
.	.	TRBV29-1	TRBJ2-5	CSATGIETQYF	TGCAGCGCCACGGGCATTGAGACCCAGTACTTC
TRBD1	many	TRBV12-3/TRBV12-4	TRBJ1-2	CASSLTTGNGYTF	TGTGCCAGCAGTCTTACGACAGGGAATGGCTACACCTTC
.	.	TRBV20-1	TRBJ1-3	CSARDSASGNTIYF	TGCAGTGCTAGAGATAGCGCTTCTGGAAACACCATATATTTT
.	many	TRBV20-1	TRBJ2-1	CSAKAGTDYNEQFF	TGCAGTGCGAAGGCCGGGACGGACTACAATGAGCAGTTCTTC
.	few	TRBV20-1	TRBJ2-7	CSARGHNYEQYF	TGCAGTGCTAGGGGGCACAACTACGAGCAGTACTTC
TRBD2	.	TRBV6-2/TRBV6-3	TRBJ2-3	CASSYIGTSGVTDTQYF	TGTGCCAGCAGTTACATAGGGACTAGCGGAGTCACAGATACGCAGTATTTT
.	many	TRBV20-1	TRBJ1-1	CSATQGVGTEAFF	TGCAGTGCTACCCAAGGGGTCGGCACTGAAGCTTTCTTT
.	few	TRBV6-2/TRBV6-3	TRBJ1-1	CASSYSTFRTEAFF	TGTGCCAGCAGTTACTCAACATTTCGCACTGAAGCTTTCTTT
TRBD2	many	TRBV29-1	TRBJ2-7	CSGLAGDGYEQYF	TGCAGCGGTCTAGCGGGAGACGGGTACGAGCAGTACTTC
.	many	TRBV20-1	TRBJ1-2	CSASAPGLLEGYTF	TGCAGTGCTAGTGCCCCAGGACTTTTGGAGGGCTACACCTTC
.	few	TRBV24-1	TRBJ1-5	CATSGGDQPQHF	TGTGCCACCAGTGGGGGGGATCAGCCCCAGCATTTT
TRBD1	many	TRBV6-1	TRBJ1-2	CASSEDYRGLHGYTF	TGTGCCAGCAGTGAAGATTACAGGGGGCTGCATGGCTACACCTTC
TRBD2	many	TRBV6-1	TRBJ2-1	CASRSLGGRASYNEQFF	TGTGCCAGCAGGTCCCTGGGCGGGAGGGCCTCCTACAATGAGCAGTTCTTC
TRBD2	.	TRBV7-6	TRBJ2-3	CASSLQGLAGKDTQYF	TGTGCCAGCAGCTTACAGGGACTAGCGGGAAAAGATACGCAGTATTTT
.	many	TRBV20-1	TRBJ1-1	CSARVRDTEAFF	TGCAGTGCTAGAGTCCGGGACACTGAAGCTTTCTTT
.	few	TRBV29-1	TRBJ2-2	CSVEDERKNTGELFF	TGCAGCGTTGAAGATGAACGAAAGAACACCGGGGAGCTGTTTTTT
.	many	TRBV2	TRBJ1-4	CASCGGQNEKLFF	TGTGCCAGCTGTGGGGGGCAGAATGAAAAACTGTTTTTT
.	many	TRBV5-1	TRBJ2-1	CASRPTSPFDEQFF	TGCGCCAGCAGGCCGACTAGTCCCTTCGATGAGCAGTTCTTC
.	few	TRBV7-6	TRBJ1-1	CASSSRGVLKNTEAFF	TGTGCCAGCAGCTCAAGGGGCGTTCTGAAGAACACTGAAGCTTTCTTT
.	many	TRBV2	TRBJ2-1	CASGRGSNEQFF	TGTGCCAGCGGCAGGGGTAGCAATGAGCAGTTCTTC
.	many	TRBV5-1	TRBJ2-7	CASSLGAATYEQYF	TGCGCCAGCAGCTTGGGAGCAGCCACCTACGAGCAGTACTTC
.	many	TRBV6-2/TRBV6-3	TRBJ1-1	CASSLGGSPEAFF	TGTGCCAGCAGTCTAGGGGGGTCGCCTGAAGCTTTCTTT
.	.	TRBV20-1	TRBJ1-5	CSAERDGNQPQHF	TGCAGTGCCGAAAGGGACGGCAATCAGCCCCAGCATTTT
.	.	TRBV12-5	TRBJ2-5	CASGLGLSKETQYF	TGTGCTAGTGGTTTAGGATTATCTAAAGAGACCCAGTACTTC
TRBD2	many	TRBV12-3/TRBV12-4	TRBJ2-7	CASSPSGLTYEQYF	TGTGCCAGCAGCCCTAGCGGTTTGACCTACGAGCAGTACTTC
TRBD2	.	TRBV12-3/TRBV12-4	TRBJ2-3	CASSSGLAGVGGPTDTQYF	TGTGCCAGCAGTTCCGGACTAGCGGGAGTGGGGGGACCCACAGATACGCAGTATTTT
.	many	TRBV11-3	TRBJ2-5	CASSLSYTQYF	TGTGCCAGCAGCTTGTCGTACACCCAGTACTTC
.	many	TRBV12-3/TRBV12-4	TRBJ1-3	CASSLKSGAGNTIYF	TGTGCCAGCAGTTTAAAATCAGGGGCCGGAAACACCATATATTTT
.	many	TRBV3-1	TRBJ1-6	CASSQVERVGIGNSPLHF	TGTGCCAGCAGCCAAGTCGAACGTGTGGGTATCGGAAATTCACCCCTCCACTTT
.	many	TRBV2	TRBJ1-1	CASTLDRDTEAFF	TGTGCCAGCACTCTCGACAGAGACACTGAAGCTTTCTTT
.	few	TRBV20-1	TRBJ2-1	CSARVHSKYNEQFF	TGCAGTGCTAGAGTGCACAGCAAATACAATGAGCAGTTCTTC
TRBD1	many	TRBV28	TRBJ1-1	CASSLSRGLTEAFF	TGTGCCAGCAGTTTGTCCAGGGGGCTCACTGAAGCTTTCTTT
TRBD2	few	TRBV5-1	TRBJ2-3	CASSLGTSGNTDTQYF	TGCGCCAGCAGCCTCGGGACTAGCGGGAATACAGATACGCAGTATTTT
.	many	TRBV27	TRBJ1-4	CASSQGRPEKLFF	TGTGCCAGCAGTCAAGGACGCCCCGAAAAACTGTTTTTT
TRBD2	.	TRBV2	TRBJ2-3	CASRRLAGSGFTDTQYF	TGTGCCAGCAGAAGACTAGCGGGCAGCGGATTCACAGATACGCAGTATTTT
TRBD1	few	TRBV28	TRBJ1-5	CASMTGKPQHF	TGTGCCAGTATGACAGGGAAGCCCCAGCATTTT
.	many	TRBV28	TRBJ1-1	CASKTGNTEAFF	TGTGCCAGCAAGACAGGGAACACTGAAGCTTTCTTT
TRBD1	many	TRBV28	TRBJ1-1	CASSSAGTAGTEAFF	TGTGCCAGCAGTTCAGCGGGGACAGCCGGGACCGAAGCTTTCTTT
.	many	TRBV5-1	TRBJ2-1	CASSYDSTGYNEQFF	TGCGCCAGCAGCTACGACTCTACGGGTTACAATGAGCAGTTCTTC
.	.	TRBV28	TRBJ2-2	CASNRWTARGGDTRELFF	TGTGCCAGCAACCGCTGGACAGCACGTGGGGGAGACACCCGGGAGCTGTTTTTT
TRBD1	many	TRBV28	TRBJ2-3	CASSFPGTGGISTDTQYF	TGTGCCAGCAGTTTCCCCGGGACAGGGGGCATTTCAACAGATACGCAGTATTTT
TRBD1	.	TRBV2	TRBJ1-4	CASSVTGQGNEKLFF	TGTGCCAGCAGCGTTACGGGACAGGGGAATGAAAAACTGTTTTTT
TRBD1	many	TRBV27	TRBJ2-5	CASSLRDRGPETQYF	TGTGCCAGCAGCCTCCGGGACAGGGGGCCAGAGACCCAGTACTTC
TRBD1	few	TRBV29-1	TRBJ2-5	CSVRTGERETQYF	TGCAGCGTGAGGACAGGGGAGAGAGAGACCCAGTACTTC
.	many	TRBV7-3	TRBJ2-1	CASSPGLRGSYNEQFF	TGTGCCAGCAGCCCCGGCCTCCGGGGGTCCTACAATGAGCAGTTCTTC
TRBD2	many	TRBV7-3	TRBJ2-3	CASSLTLGGEGATDTQYF	TGTGCCAGCAGCTTAACGTTAGGAGGGGAGGGTGCGACAGATACGCAGTATTTT
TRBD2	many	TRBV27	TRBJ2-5	CASSSPGLAGKYF	TGTGCCAGCAGTTCCCCGGGACTAGCGGGAAAGTACTTC